This entry lists 29 T cell receptor beta chains sequenced from one sample in a study of identical twins. TCRdb ran MiXCR on the 5' RACE reads and lists one entry per CDR3 protein. The table has approximately 500,000 distinct CDR3 sequences, approximately 16% seen once. The data also belong to a second study, concerning yellow fever vaccine responses in identical twins.

Sequenced material: CD4+ T cells sorted from blood. All receptors come from a woman between 18 and 29 years old in good health.

Only a few counts were recorded for this clonotype. The genes are TRBV5-1 and TRBJ2-1; D gene uncertain. The CDR3 runs to 16 residues. CDR1 is SGHRS and CDR2 is YFSETQ in the germline V gene. V was cut by 2 bases and J by 0 bases, with 12 bases left in between. The CDR3: CASSLTSTRSYNEQFF. In DNA, the CDR3 is TGCGCCAGCAGCTTAACAAGTACGCGCTCCTACAATGAGCAGTTCTTC.

This clonotype was detected many times. The rearrangement uses TRBV24-1 and TRBJ2-5; 9 bases agree with TRBD2. The V and J ends lost 3 bases and 5 bases, in that order; junction bases with no gene match: 9. This CDR3 has 16 residues. Germline V gene data show CDR1 as KGHDR and CDR2 as SFDVKD. CDR3 protein: CATSDPRLAELETQYF. The CDR3 DNA reads as TGTGCCACCAGTGATCCAAGACTAGCGGAGTTGGAGACCCAGTACTTC.

Only a few counts were recorded for this clonotype. V and J are TRBV11-2 and TRBJ2-1, with 14 bases fitting TRBD2. Trimming removed 5 bases from V and 3 bases from J; junction bases left unmatched: 9. The CDR3 runs to 18 residues. Germline V CDR1 and CDR2: SGHAT, FQNNGV. In DNA, the CDR3 is TGTGCCAGCAGCCCGGGACTAGCGGGAGCCGGATACTACAATGAGCAGTTCTTC. Protein sequence: CASSPGLAGAGYYNEQFF. Complete variable domain (other parts from reference TRBV11-2 and TRBJ2-1): EAGVAQSPRYKIIEKRQSVAFWCNPISGHATLYWYQQILGQGPKLLIQFQNNGVVDDSQLPKDRFSAERLKGVDSTLKIQPAKLEDSAVYLCASSPGLAGAGYYNEQFFGPGTRLTVL.

At least ten counts were recorded for this clonotype. The V call is TRBV9, the J call TRBJ1-4, with D hard to call. V was pared by 0 bases and J by 3 bases, with 12 bases between. CDR3 length equals 16 residues. The germline CDR1 and CDR2 sequences are SGDLS and YYNGEE. CDR3 sequence reads: CASSVDRGTANEKLFF. The CDR3 DNA follows: TGTGCCAGCAGCGTAGATCGGGGAACGGCTAATGAAAAACTGTTTTTT.

The chain joins TRBV5-1 to TRBJ2-1; D remains unclear. CDR1 and CDR2 (germline): SGHRS, YFSETQ. CDR3 length: 15 residues. The germline V and J ends were trimmed by 4 bases and 0 bases, with 11 bases remaining between them. CDR3 bases: TGCGCCAGCAGCCTGAGACTGAACTCCTACAATGAGCAGTTCTTC. This sequence encodes CASSLRLNSYNEQFF.

J is TRBJ2-7 and V is TRBV12-3 or TRBV12-4; D is possibly TRBD2 (6 bases). The CDR3 extends over 14 amino acids. V was clipped by 7 bases and J by 3 bases, with 16 bases between them. The CDR3 protein is CASTSARDLYEQYF. In DNA, the CDR3 is TGTGCCAGCACGTCGGCGCGGGACCTCTACGAGCAGTACTTC.

The sample holds a few counts of this clonotype. The chain couples TRBV11-2 to TRBJ2-1; a possible D gene is TRBD2 (7 bases). V lost 5 bases to trimming and J lost 5 bases, with 28 bases between them. The CDR3 has 19 amino acids. The germline gives CDR1 SGHAT, CDR2 FQNNGV. In DNA form, the CDR3 reads TGTGCCAGCAGCACTATCCCGGGATGGCGGGAGAGGGGGAACAATGAGCAGTTCTTC. It yields the protein CASSTIPGWRERGNNEQFF. The full variable domain, in which reference TRBV11-2 and TRBJ2-1 provide the parts outside the CDR3, is EAGVAQSPRYKIIEKRQSVAFWCNPISGHATLYWYQQILGQGPKLLIQFQNNGVVDDSQLPKDRFSAERLKGVDSTLKIQPAKLEDSAVYLCASSTIPGWRERGNNEQFFGPGTRLTVL.

About this clonotype: At one end, the junction sequence differs from germline, possibly due to a read error. The chain links TRBV28 to TRBJ2-7; D possibly corresponds to TRBD2 (7 bases). Germline V gives CDR1 MDHEN, CDR2 SYDVKM. This CDR3 spans 15 amino acids. CDR3 sequence reads: CAISLGGAVTYEQYF. The DNA for the CDR3 is TGTGCCATCAGTTTAGGGGGGGCCGTTACCTACGAGCAGTACTTC. Drawing the rest from reference TRBV28 and TRBJ2-7, the complete variable domain is DVKVTQSSRYLVKRTGEKVFLECVQDMDHENMFWYRQDPGLGLRLIYFSYDVKMKEKGDIPEGYSVSREKKERFSLILESASTNQTSMYLCAISLGGAVTYEQYFGPGTRLTVT.

The V gene is TRBV28, the J gene TRBJ2-3; TRBD2 agrees at 11 bases. V trimming: 4 bases; J trimming: 1 base; junction bases outside the gene matches: 4. Germline V CDR1 and CDR2: MDHEN, SYDVKM. CDR3 length: 16 residues. In DNA, the CDR3 is TGTGCCAGCAGTTCCCCGGGACTAGCGGGCACAGATACGCAGTATTTT. This sequence encodes CASSSPGLAGTDTQYF.

V and J are TRBV11-1 and TRBJ2-4; weak D call: TRBD2 (5 bases). Germline V gene lookup returns CDR1 SGHAT and CDR2 FQDESV (reference sequence). V was cut by 1 base and J by 6 bases, with 7 bases left in between. The CDR3 runs 13 residues. The CDR3 DNA is TGTGCCAGCAGCTTAGTCGGGGTAAACATTCAGTACTTC. Its protein product is CASSLVGVNIQYF.

V gene TRBV7-9 combines with J gene TRBJ1-1; no definite D call. Germline V lookup: CDR1 SEHNR, CDR2 FQNEAQ (reference sequence). This CDR3 is built from 15 residues. The ends were cut back, 0 bases at V and 5 bases at J, with 13 bases in the middle. The CDR3 here is CASSLAPPLGTEAFF. CDR3 in DNA: TGTGCCAGCAGCTTAGCGCCACCTTTGGGGACTGAAGCTTTCTTT.

This clonotype was seen a handful of times. This chain uses TRBV7-2 with TRBJ2-2; D gene unclear. The CDR3 runs to 15 residues. Germline values: CDR1 SGHTA, CDR2 FQGNSA. Trimming pared 2 bases from V and 6 bases from J, leaving 13 bases between. In nucleotides, the CDR3 is TGTGCCAGCAGCTTATTGGGCTCCTCAGCCGGGGAGCTGTTTTTT. Residues: CASSLLGSSAGELFF.

V usage is TRBV20-1 and J usage is TRBJ1-4; TRBD1 agrees at 7 bases. Germline V lookup: CDR1 DFQATT, CDR2 SNEGSKA (reference sequence). The CDR3 spans 14 residues. Germline trimming cut 3 bases from V and 8 bases from J; bases unmatched to any gene: 9. The CDR3 coding sequence is TGCAGTGCTAGGGACAGGCGCCAGGGGGAAAAACTGTTTTTT. Translating gives CSARDRRQGEKLFF.

This rearrangement joins TRBV3-1 to TRBJ2-1; 8 bases align to TRBD2. Germline CDR1 LGHDT, CDR2 YNNKEL (reference sequence). V shed 4 bases and J 6 bases; nucleotides not matched to a gene: 11. This CDR3 contains 16 residues. The CDR3 loop is CASSLSEVAGLNEQFF. The CDR3 DNA reads TGTGCCAGCAGCCTAAGCGAAGTAGCGGGACTCAATGAGCAGTTCTTC.

At least ten counts were recorded for this clonotype. This chain connects TRBV13 to TRBJ2-7; 7 bases match TRBD1. Germline assignment: CDR1 PRHDT and CDR2 FYEKMQ (reference sequence). The CDR3 runs 13 residues. V lost 5 bases to trimming and J lost 3 bases; unmatched junction nucleotides: 4. The CDR3 protein is CASSQRQGYEQYF. As DNA, the CDR3 is TGTGCCAGCAGCCAACGACAGGGCTACGAGCAGTACTTC.

This clonotype was found a few times. The rearrangement joins TRBV12-3 or TRBV12-4 to TRBJ2-4; tentative D call: TRBD1 (6 bases). The CDR3 spans 13 residues. The germline V and J ends were trimmed by 9 bases and 6 bases, with 15 bases remaining between them. The CDR3, as DNA: TGTGCCAGTCGGGCAGGGGAGATAAACATTCAGTACTTC. Protein product: CASRAGEINIQYF.

J is TRBJ2-5 and V is TRBV20-1; 8 bases align to TRBD1. The CDR3 runs to 12 residues. The trim removed 4 bases at V and 5 bases at J, leaving 3 bases unmatched. Per germline, CDR1 DFQATT and CDR2 SNEGSKA (reference sequence). This CDR3 is CSAKDRVETQYF. The CDR3 DNA reads TGCAGTGCTAAGGACAGGGTTGAGACCCAGTACTTC.

The chain uses TRBV14 and TRBJ2-5; 11 bases align to TRBD2. Germline lookup yields CDR1 SGHDN and CDR2 FVKESK. V shed 2 bases and J 2 bases; nucleotides not matched to a gene: 13. The CDR3 sequence is 19 residues long. The CDR3 reads CASSQYPPSGGRRQETQYF. For the CDR3, the DNA is TGTGCCAGCAGCCAATACCCCCCTAGCGGGGGGCGCCGGCAAGAGACCCAGTACTTC.

V usage is TRBV6-1 and J usage is TRBJ2-5, with D unclear. The germline V and J ends were trimmed by 6 bases and 3 bases, with 14 bases remaining between them. Germline CDR1 MNHNS, CDR2 SASEGT. The CDR3 extends over 14 amino acids. This chain's CDR3 is CASRTQPAEETQYF. The CDR3, as DNA: TGTGCCAGCAGAACTCAGCCGGCAGAAGAGACCCAGTACTTC.

CDR3: CASSQHQSGGDYNEQFF. In nucleotides, the CDR3 is TGTGCCAGCAGCCAACATCAAAGCGGGGGAGACTACAATGAGCAGTTCTTC. The chain recombines TRBV4-2 with TRBJ2-1, with TRBD2 matching over 8 bases. Germline trimming cut 2 bases from V and 3 bases from J; bases unmatched to any gene: 9. CDR3 length equals 17 residues. Germline CDR1 reads LGHNA; CDR2 reads YNFKEQ.

CDR3 nucleotide sequence: TGTGCCAGCAGCCAAACTTCACAGGGACTAGCCAAAAACATTCAGTACTTC. It is translated as CASSQTSQGLAKNIQYF. This chain uses TRBV3-1 with TRBJ2-4; D is perhaps TRBD1 or TRBD2 (6 bases each). Trimming shortened V by 2 bases and J by 0 bases, and 14 bases separated the two germline ends. The CDR3 length is 17 residues. Germline V gives CDR1 LGHDT, CDR2 YNNKEL (reference sequence).

The chain combines TRBV6-5 with TRBJ1-6, with 7 nucleotides matching TRBD1. Germline V gene data show CDR1 as MNHEY and CDR2 as SVGAGI. After removal of 6 bases from V and 0 bases from J, the junction contained 8 bases not matched to a gene. CDR3 length equals 17 residues. The CDR3 region is CASRPGGAGSYNSPLHF. CDR3 in DNA: TGTGCCAGCAGGCCAGGGGGGGCCGGCTCCTATAATTCACCCCTCCACTTT.

The chain combines TRBV12-3 or TRBV12-4 with TRBJ2-7, with a possible D match to TRBD2 (5 bases). The V gene lost 7 bases and the J gene lost 0 bases, with 13 bases spanning the gap. This CDR3 spans 14 amino acids. CDR3 sequence (DNA): TGTGCCAGCACTCATAGCGTTCTCTCCTACGAGCAGTACTTC. This encodes CASTHSVLSYEQYF.

This clonotype was found a few times. This sequence joins TRBV6-1 and TRBJ2-3; 8 bases match TRBD2. CDR1 is MNHNS, CDR2 SASEGT, per germline. V dropped 7 bases and J dropped 2; count of bases not matched to a gene: 5. The CDR3 contains 14 residues. The CDR3 loop reads CASTRGGNTDTQYF. CDR3 DNA: TGTGCCAGCACTCGGGGGGGGAACACAGATACGCAGTATTTT.

The chain links TRBV9 to TRBJ1-3, with D unclear. The germline CDR1 and CDR2 sequences are SGDLS and YYNGEE. The CDR3 contains 17 residues. The V end was cut by 3 bases, the J end by 0 bases, with 16 bases between. CDR3 sequence: CASSGELGVHSGNTIYF. CDR3 sequence (DNA): TGTGCCAGCAGCGGAGAGTTGGGCGTTCACTCTGGAAACACCATATATTTT.

The chain carries TRBV15 and TRBJ2-1; TRBD1 matches at 7 bases. The ends lost 1 base at V and 3 bases at J; junction bases unmatched: 6. Germline-derived CDR1 and CDR2 are LNHNV and YYDKDF (reference sequence). This CDR3 has 16 residues. CDR3 sequence reads: CATSRAQGMGYNEQFF. The CDR3 DNA reads as TGTGCCACCAGCAGAGCACAGGGGATGGGCTACAATGAGCAGTTCTTC.

Many counts were recorded for this clonotype. V gene TRBV4-1 combines with J gene TRBJ2-2, with 9 positions matching TRBD1. V lost 0 bases to trimming and J lost 2 bases; unmatched junction nucleotides: 7. The CDR3 is 18 residues long. Per germline, CDR1 MGHRA and CDR2 YSYEKL. The CDR3, as DNA: TGCGCCAGCAGCCAAGAGTCGGTACAGGGGGCAAACACCGGGGAGCTGTTTTTT. Its protein product is CASSQESVQGANTGELFF.

The chain combines TRBV5-1 with TRBJ1-3, with unresolved D. V was clipped by 0 bases and J by 2 bases, with 3 bases between them. CDR3 size: 13 residues. Germline V CDR1 and CDR2: SGHRS, YFSETQ. The DNA of the CDR3 is TGCGCCAGCAGCTTGGAACCTGGAAACACCATATATTTT. Its protein is CASSLEPGNTIYF.

The genes are TRBV5-1 and TRBJ2-2; D not resolved. Germline-derived CDR1 and CDR2 are SGHRS and YFSETQ. The CDR3 consists of 16 residues. The V end lost 0 bases, the J end lost 0 bases, and 9 bases lay between the germline ends. The CDR3 DNA reads TGCGCCAGCAGCTTGGCCGGCAGTTCGAACACCGGGGAGCTGTTTTTT. Translating gives CASSLAGSSNTGELFF.